This passage covers 9 T cell receptor beta chains from one sample sequenced in a study of blood T cells in healthy people across ages. The use of a sample-barcoded 5' primer and a J-beta primer mix characterized a second PCR of about 7 to 12 cycles. TCRdb passed the 5' RACE reads through MiXCR, listing each CDR3 protein once. The sample consists of about 1.5 million distinct CDR3 sequences, approximately 39% of them appearing once. The sample taken for sequencing was blood. These receptors all come from a woman between 18 and 29 years old in good health.

The rearrangement joins TRBV4-2 to TRBJ2-1; possibly TRBD2 for D (5 bases). Trimming cost V 0 bases and J 1 base, with 16 bases left between them. In germline, CDR1 is LGHNA, CDR2 YNFKEQ. The CDR3 loop spans 18 amino acids. The CDR3: CASSQELHGDGSYNEQFF. The CDR3 DNA reads TGTGCCAGCAGCCAAGAATTACACGGGGATGGATCCTACAATGAGCAGTTCTTC.

This chain joins TRBV5-5 and TRBJ1-1, with 12 bases matching TRBD1. The CDR3 runs 20 residues. V trimming: 4 bases; J trimming: 2 bases; junction bases outside the gene matches: 18. From germline, CDR1 is SGHKS and CDR2 YYEKEE (reference sequence). DNA of the CDR3: TGTGCCAGCAGCCCGGGACAGGGGGCTCCGTGGGCCCTAATAAACACTGAAGCTTTCTTT. Residues: CASSPGQGAPWALINTEAFF.

V and J are TRBV7-9 and TRBJ2-4; D is uncertain. The J call may be faulty, since TRBJ2-5 better matches the DNA end. CDR3 length: 13 residues. Germline V gene data show CDR1 as SEHNR and CDR2 as FQNEAQ (reference sequence). In nucleotides, the CDR3 is TGTGCCAGCTCCCCGGCCATGGGGGAGACCCAGTACTTC. It encodes CASSPAMGETQYF.

The chain employs TRBV20-1 and TRBJ1-2; the D gene is possibly TRBD1 (5 bases). Germline CDR1 is DFQATT and CDR2 is SNEGSKA (reference sequence). The CDR3 sequence is 11 residues long. Between the trimmed V and J ends, which lost 6 bases and 4 bases, there was a span of 9 bases. The CDR3 is CSAAGGYGYTF. In DNA, the CDR3 is TGCAGTGCCGCCGGGGGCTATGGCTACACCTTC.

This clonotype came up a few times. This rearrangement joins TRBV4-3 to TRBJ2-7, with D possibly matching TRBD2 (5 bases). The CDR3 spans 15 residues. Germline loops: CDR1 LGHNA, CDR2 YSLEER. V lost 0 bases, J lost 3 bases, and 12 bases lay in between. This chain's CDR3 is CASSQDLYGIYEQYF. The CDR3 DNA reads TGCGCCAGCAGCCAAGACCTTTACGGGATCTACGAGCAGTACTTC.

The chain couples TRBV12-3 or TRBV12-4 to TRBJ1-2; a possible D gene is TRBD1 (5 bases). This CDR3 is built from 15 residues. Trimming left V 2 bases short and J 6 bases short, with 16 bases between. The CDR3 sequence: CASSLLGVRLDGYTF. In nucleotides, the CDR3 is TGTGCCAGCAGTTTATTGGGGGTACGCTTGGATGGCTACACCTTC.

This chain connects TRBV6-9 to TRBJ1-5, with 8 nucleotides matching TRBD1. The CDR3 has 17 amino acids. Losses at the gene ends were 7 bases for V and 0 bases for J; bases not matched to a gene: 11. Germline V gives CDR1 MNHGY, CDR2 SVAAGI. The CDR3 DNA reads as TGTGCCAGCACCAATCACTCGGGACAGGATAGCAATCAGCCCCAGCATTTT. This sequence encodes CASTNHSGQDSNQPQHF.

The CDR3 protein is CASSYTSDGVYGYTF. CDR3 bases: TGTGCCAGCAGTTACACCTCGGACGGGGTATATGGCTACACCTTC. The chain carries TRBV6-5 and TRBJ1-2, with no clear D. The CDR3 contains 15 residues. Germline CDR1 is MNHEY and CDR2 is SVGAGI. V was cut by 2 bases and J by 5 bases, with 15 bases left in between.

J is TRBJ2-5 and V is TRBV20-1; 8 bases are shared with TRBD2. The J call could be wrong; TRBJ2-7 is a better fit for the DNA end. This CDR3 region has 16 residues. Germline assignment: CDR1 DFQATT and CDR2 SNEGSKA (reference sequence). CDR3 loop: CSASPFGATSGFEQYF. The DNA for the CDR3 is TGCAGTGCTAGCCCCTTCGGAGCTACTAGCGGATTCGAGCAGTACTTC.